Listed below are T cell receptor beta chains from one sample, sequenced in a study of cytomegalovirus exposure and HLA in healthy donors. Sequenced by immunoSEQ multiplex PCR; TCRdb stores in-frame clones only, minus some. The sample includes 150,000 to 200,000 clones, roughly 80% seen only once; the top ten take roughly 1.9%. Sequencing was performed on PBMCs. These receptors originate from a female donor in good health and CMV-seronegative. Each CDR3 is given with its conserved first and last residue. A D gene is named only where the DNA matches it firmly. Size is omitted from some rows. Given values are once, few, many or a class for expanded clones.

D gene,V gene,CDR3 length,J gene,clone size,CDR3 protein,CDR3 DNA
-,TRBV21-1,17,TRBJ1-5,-,CASSKVPFEGGDQPQHF,TGTGCCAGCAGCAAAGTTCCCTTTGAGGGAGGTGATCAGCCCCAGCATTTT
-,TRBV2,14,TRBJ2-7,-,CASSAPPAGYEQYF,TGTGCCAGCAGTGCTCCGCCGGCGGGCTACGAGCAGTACTTC
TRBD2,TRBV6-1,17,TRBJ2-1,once,CASSEIPVAGGYNEQFF,TGTGCCAGCAGCGAAATACCTGTAGCGGGGGGCTACAATGAGCAGTTCTTC
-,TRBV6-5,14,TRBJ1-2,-,CASSYSTGQYGYTF,TGTGCCAGCAGTTACTCGACAGGCCAATATGGCTACACCTTC
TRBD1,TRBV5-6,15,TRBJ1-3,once,CASSFGQGSGNTIYF,TGTGCCAGCAGCTTTGGACAGGGGTCTGGAAACACCATATATTTT
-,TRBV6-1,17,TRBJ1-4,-,CASSDPGSRGPNEKLFF,TGTGCCAGCAGTGACCCGGGCTCCAGGGGTCCTAATGAAAAACTGTTTTTT
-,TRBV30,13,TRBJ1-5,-,CAWSVRVDQPQHF,TGTGCCTGGAGTGTACGGGTTGATCAGCCCCAGCATTTT
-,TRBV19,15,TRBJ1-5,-,CASSIGGAGNQPQHF,TGTGCCAGTAGTATTGGGGGGGCAGGGAATCAGCCCCAGCATTTT
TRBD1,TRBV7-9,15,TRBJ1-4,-,CASSTTGTGAEKLFF,TGTGCCAGCAGCACAACCGGGACAGGGGCTGAAAAACTGTTTTTT
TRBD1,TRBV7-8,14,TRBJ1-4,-,CASSSGQEFEKLFF,TGTGCCAGCAGTTCGGGACAGGAGTTTGAAAAACTGTTTTTT
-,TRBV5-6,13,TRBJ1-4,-,CASSPVGDEKLFF,TGTGCCAGCAGCCCTGTAGGGGATGAAAAACTGTTTTTT
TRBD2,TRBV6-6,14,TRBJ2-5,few,CASSRERGGRTQYF,TGTGCCAGCAGCCGCGAGCGGGGAGGCCGGACCCAGTACTTC
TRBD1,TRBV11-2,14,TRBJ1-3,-,CASSFGTGRYTIYF,TGTGCCAGCAGCTTTGGGACAGGGAGATACACCATATATTTT
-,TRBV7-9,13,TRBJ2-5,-,CASSLDFLETQYF,TGTGCCAGCAGCCTGGACTTCCTGGAGACCCAGTACTTC
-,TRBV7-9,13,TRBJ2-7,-,CASSLGLSYEQYF,TGTGCCAGCAGCTTAGGGCTTTCCTACGAGCAGTACTTC
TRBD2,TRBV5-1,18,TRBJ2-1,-,CASSLISGGRRTYNEQFF,TGCGCCAGCAGCTTGATCTCCGGCGGGAGACGTACCTACAATGAGCAGTTCTTC
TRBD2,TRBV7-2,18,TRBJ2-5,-,CASSPIPSGGAGQETQYF,TGTGCCAGCAGCCCGATCCCTAGCGGGGGGGCGGGACAAGAGACCCAGTACTTC
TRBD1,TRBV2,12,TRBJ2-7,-,CASSTDRDEQYF,TGTGCCAGCAGTACGGACAGGGACGAGCAGTACTTC
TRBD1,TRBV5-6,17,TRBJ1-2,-,CASSLGMTGTRVYGYTF,TGCGCCAGCAGCTTGGGCATGACAGGGACCCGTGTCTATGGCTACACCTTC
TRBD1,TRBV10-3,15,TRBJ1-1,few,CASLGTGSLDTEAFF,TGTGCCTCGCTTGGGACAGGGTCATTGGACACTGAAGCTTTCTTT
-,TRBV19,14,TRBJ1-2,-,CASTLGADNYGYTF,TGTGCCAGTACCCTAGGGGCAGATAACTATGGCTACACCTTC
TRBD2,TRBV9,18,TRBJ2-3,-,CASSVTSGSWASTDTQYF,TGTGCCAGCAGCGTCACTAGCGGGAGCTGGGCTAGCACAGATACGCAGTATTTT
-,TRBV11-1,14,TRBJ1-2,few,CASSPPGQPYGYTF,TGTGCCAGCAGCCCCCCAGGACAGCCGTATGGCTACACCTTC
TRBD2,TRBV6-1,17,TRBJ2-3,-,CASSEMVAGGSRDTQYF,TGTGCCAGCAGTGAGATGGTAGCGGGGGGTAGCAGGGATACGCAGTATTTT
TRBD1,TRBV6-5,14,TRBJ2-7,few,CASSYPGTAYEQYF,TGTGCCAGCAGTTACCCCGGGACAGCATACGAGCAGTACTTC
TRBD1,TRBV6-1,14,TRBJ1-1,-,CASSDWTGTTEAFF,TGTGCCAGCAGTGATTGGACAGGGACTACTGAAGCTTTCTTT
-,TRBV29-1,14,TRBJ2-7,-,CSVQTGRVGDEQYF,TGCAGCGTCCAAACCGGACGGGTCGGGGACGAGCAGTACTTC
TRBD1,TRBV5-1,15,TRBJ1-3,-,CASSLGQGYGNTIYF,TGCGCCAGCAGCTTGGGACAGGGGTATGGAAACACCATATATTTT
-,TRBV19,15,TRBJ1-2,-,CASSVAGAPNYGYTF,TGTGCCAGTAGTGTGGCAGGGGCTCCTAACTATGGCTACACCTTC
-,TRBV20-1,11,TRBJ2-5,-,CSAKPEETQYF,TGCAGTGCTAAACCTGAGGAGACCCAGTACTTC
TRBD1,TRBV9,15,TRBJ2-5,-,CASSPRGQAEETQYF,TGTGCCAGCAGTCCACGGGGACAGGCTGAGGAGACCCAGTACTTC
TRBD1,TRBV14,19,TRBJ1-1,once,CASSQRTTDRGGFWTEAFF,TGTGCCAGCAGCCAAAGGACCACTGACAGGGGAGGTTTTTGGACTGAAGCTTTCTTT
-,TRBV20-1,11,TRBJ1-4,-,CSFVGGEKLFF,TGCAGTTTCGTCGGGGGAGAAAAACTGTTTTTT
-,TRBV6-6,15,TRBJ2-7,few,CASSYSSAGSYEQYF,TGTGCCAGCAGTTACTCCTCGGCAGGGTCCTACGAGCAGTACTTC
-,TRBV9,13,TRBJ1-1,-,CASSVGRTAEAFF,TGTGCCAGCAGCGTAGGGAGAACCGCTGAAGCTTTCTTT
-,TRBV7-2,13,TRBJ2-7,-,CASSSERLYEQYF,TGTGCCAGCAGCTCGGAAAGACTGTACGAGCAGTACTTC
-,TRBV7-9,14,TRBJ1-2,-,CASSSGQWTYGYTF,TGTGCCAGCAGCTCCGGACAGTGGACGTATGGCTACACCTTC
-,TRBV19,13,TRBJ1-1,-,CASSADWVTEAFF,TGTGCCAGTAGTGCTGACTGGGTCACTGAAGCTTTCTTT
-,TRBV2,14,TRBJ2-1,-,CASTEGYLFNEQFF,TGTGCCAGCACCGAGGGCTACCTCTTCAATGAGCAGTTCTTC
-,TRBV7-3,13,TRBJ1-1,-,CASSFGTNTEAFF,TGTGCCAGCAGCTTCGGGACTAACACTGAAGCTTTCTTT
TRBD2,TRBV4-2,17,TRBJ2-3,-,CASSQVLAGASSHTQYF,TGTGCCAGCAGCCAAGTTCTAGCGGGGGCCTCTTCGCATACGCAGTATTTT
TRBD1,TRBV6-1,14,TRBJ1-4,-,CASSEGTGFEKLFF,TGTGCCAGCAGTGAAGGGACAGGGTTTGAAAAACTGTTTTTT
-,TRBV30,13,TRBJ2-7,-,CAWSPGHSYEQYF,TGTGCCTGGAGTCCCGGACACTCCTACGAGCAGTACTTC
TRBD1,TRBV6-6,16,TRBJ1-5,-,CASSPDRGFWNQPQHF,TGTGCCAGCAGCCCGGACAGGGGGTTTTGGAATCAGCCCCAGCATTTT
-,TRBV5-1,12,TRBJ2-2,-,CASEVGTGELFF,TGCGCCAGCGAAGTCGGGACCGGGGAGCTGTTTTTT
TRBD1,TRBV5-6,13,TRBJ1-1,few,CASSLHRGTEAFF,TGTGCCAGCAGCTTGCACAGGGGAACTGAAGCTTTCTTT
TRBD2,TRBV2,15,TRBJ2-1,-,CASSKLAGGLNEQFF,TGTGCCAGCAGTAAGCTAGCGGGGGGGCTGAATGAGCAGTTCTTC
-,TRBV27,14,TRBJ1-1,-,CASSVRTPGTEAFF,TGTGCCAGCAGTGTCCGGACGCCGGGGACTGAAGCTTTCTTT
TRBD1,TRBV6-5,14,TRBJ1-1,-,CASTLTGADTEAFF,TGTGCCAGCACTCTGACAGGGGCCGATACTGAAGCTTTCTTT
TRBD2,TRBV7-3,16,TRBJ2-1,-,CASSLGLAGTVDEQFF,TGTGCCAGCAGCTTAGGACTAGCGGGAACGGTCGATGAGCAGTTCTTC
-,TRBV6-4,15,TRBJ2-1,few,CASSDSWGGVNEQFF,TGTGCCAGCAGTGACTCGTGGGGAGGTGTCAATGAGCAGTTCTTC
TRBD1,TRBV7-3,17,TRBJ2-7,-,CASSLRDSLSLSYEQYF,TGTGCCAGCAGCTTAAGGGACAGTTTAAGTTTGAGCTACGAGCAGTACTTC
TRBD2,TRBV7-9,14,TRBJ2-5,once,CASSLRTSEETQYF,TGTGCCAGCAGCTTAAGGACTAGCGAAGAGACCCAGTACTTC
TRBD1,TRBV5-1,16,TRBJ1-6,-,CASSSQGSSYNSPLHF,TGCGCCAGCAGCTCACAGGGGAGCTCCTATAATTCACCCCTCCATTTT
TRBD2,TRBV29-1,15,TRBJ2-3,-,CSVATRLASTDTQYF,TGCAGCGTAGCGACCCGACTAGCAAGCACAGATACGCAGTATTTT
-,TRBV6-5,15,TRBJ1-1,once,CASSRTGGTATEAFF,TGTGCCAGCAGTCGTACCGGGGGAACGGCGACTGAAGCTTTCTTT
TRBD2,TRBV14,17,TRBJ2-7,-,CASSRGSGTSGMGEQYF,TGTGCCAGCAGCCGAGGCTCCGGGACTAGCGGGATGGGCGAGCAGTACTTC
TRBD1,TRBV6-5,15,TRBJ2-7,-,CASSRGQGKIYEQYF,TGTGCCAGCAGCAGGGGACAGGGGAAAATCTACGAGCAGTACTTC
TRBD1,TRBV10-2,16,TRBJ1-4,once,CASSESGGITNEKLFF,TGCGCCAGCAGTGAGTCAGGGGGCATAACTAATGAAAAACTGTTTTTT
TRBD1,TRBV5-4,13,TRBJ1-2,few,CASSLDRSGGYTF,TGTGCCAGCAGCCTGGACAGGTCGGGTGGCTACACCTTC